The 21 T cell receptor beta chains given below trace back to one sample, sequenced in a study of blood T cell repertoires in COVID-19. TCRdb's table, derived via immunoSEQ multiplex PCR, lists solely in-frame clones and lacks some. The data contain roughly 17,000 clones, 70% to 90% of them singletons. The sequencing sample was made of peripheral blood. The receptors come from a human donor in a cohort sampled during active COVID-19.

The V call is TRBV18, the J call TRBJ1-5, with 9 nucleotides matching TRBD1. Germline lookup yields CDR1 KGHSH and CDR2 LQKENI. J lost 3 bases, V lost 4 bases, and 13 bases had no gene match. The CDR3 is made up of 18 amino acids. CDR3 nucleotide sequence: TGTGCCAGCTCACTAACCTCGGGACAGGGTTTACCCAATCAGCCCCAGCATTTT. Translated, it gives CASSLTSGQGLPNQPQHF.

CDR3 coding DNA: TGTGCCAGCAGCCTACAGGGGCGGGGAAACACCATATATTTT. The encoded protein is CASSLQGRGNTIYF. The V call is TRBV14, the J call TRBJ1-3; 7 bases fit TRBD1. CDR3 size: 14 residues. The ends lost 4 bases at V and 4 bases at J; junction bases unmatched: 4. Germline V gene lookup returns CDR1 SGHDN and CDR2 FVKESK.

The chain uses TRBV7-9 and TRBJ2-5, with TRBD2 matching over 7 bases. The germline V gene encodes CDR1 SEHNR and CDR2 FQNEAQ (reference sequence). The V and J ends lost 2 bases and 9 bases, in that order; junction bases with no gene match: 12. This CDR3 has 15 residues. The CDR3 nucleotides read TGTGCCAGCAGCTTATCGGGAGGAGGGACCGTTGCCCAGTACTTC. This encodes CASSLSGGGTVAQYF.

The rearrangement joins TRBV6-5 to TRBJ2-7; D perhaps matches TRBD2 (6 bases). V gave up 5 bases and J gave up 4 bases, with 15 bases separating them. Germline-derived CDR1 and CDR2 are MNHEY and SVGAGI. There are 14 residues in the CDR3. In DNA form, the CDR3 reads TGTGCCAGCAGTCCTTTCCCGGGGGTTTACGAGCAGTACTTC. Its protein product is CASSPFPGVYEQYF.

The chain joins TRBV6-5 to TRBJ2-5, with 8 bases aligning to TRBD1. Looked up from germline, CDR1 is MNHEY and CDR2 is SVGAGI. CDR3 length: 15 amino acids. V dropped 0 bases and J dropped 6; count of bases not matched to a gene: 6. CDR3 nucleotides: TGTGCCAGCAGTTACTCGAGGACAGGGTGGCAGACCCAGTACTTC. It specifies CASSYSRTGWQTQYF.

The J gene is TRBJ2-2, the V gene TRBV19, with 11 bases lining up with TRBD2. V lost 5 bases to trimming and J lost 2 bases; unmatched junction nucleotides: 7. CDR1 and CDR2 from the germline V gene are LNHDA and SQIVND (reference sequence). This CDR3 contains 17 residues. The chain's CDR3 is CASSPTSGVGNTGELFF. The CDR3, as DNA: TGTGCCAGTAGTCCGACTAGCGGGGTGGGTAACACCGGGGAGCTGTTTTTT.

This chain joins TRBV18 and TRBJ1-6, with 8 bases that match TRBD1. V gave up 3 bases and J gave up 18 bases; unmatched junction bases: 10. CDR3 size: 13 residues. Germline CDR1 is KGHSH and CDR2 is LQKENI. The CDR3 spells CASSPRQGPMPHF. CDR3 bases: TGTGCCAGCTCACCCCGACAGGGGCCTATGCCCCACTTT.

The chain carries TRBV7-9 and TRBJ2-3; the match to TRBD2 covers 9 bases. J lost 6 bases, V lost 2 bases, and 6 bases had no gene match. CDR3 length: 15 amino acids. CDR1 SEHNR and CDR2 FQNEAQ come from the germline V gene (reference sequence). The CDR3 coding sequence is TGTGCCAGCAGCTTACCTAGCGGGGCATTGGATACGCAGTATTTT. Its translation is CASSLPSGALDTQYF.

This clone has a single count. This chain links TRBV28 with TRBJ1-1, with unresolved D. The V and J ends lost 4 bases and 3 bases respectively, with 18 bases between them. The CDR3 consists of 16 residues. CDR1 MDHEN and CDR2 SYDVKM come from the germline V gene. DNA of the CDR3: TGTGCCAGCAGTTCACATCCCTCGTCCCTGGACACTGAAGCTTTCTTT. Translation gives CASSSHPSSLDTEAFF.

The chain is built from TRBV15 and TRBJ2-5; D possibly corresponds to TRBD1 (5 bases). Deletions cut 2 bases from V and 4 bases from J, with 8 bases between. The germline V gene has CDR1 LNHNV and CDR2 YYDKDF (reference sequence). CDR3 length: 13 residues. CDR3 in DNA: TGTGCCACCAGCAGACAGGGCGGAGAGACCCAGTACTTC. Translating gives CATSRQGGETQYF. The variable domain in full, with the rest retrieved from reference TRBV15 and TRBJ2-5, is DAMVIQNPRYQVTQFGKPVTLSCSQTLNHNVMYWYQQKSSQAPKLLFHYYDKDFNNEADTPDNFQSRRPNTSFCFLDIRSPGLGDTAMYLCATSRQGGETQYFGPGTRLLVL.

The gene calls are TRBV5-4 and TRBJ2-1; maybe TRBD2 (6 bases). The CDR3 length is 18 residues. The germline V gene has CDR1 SGHNT and CDR2 YYREEE (reference sequence). Trimming pared 0 bases from V and 6 bases from J, leaving 22 bases between. The CDR3 spells CASSLGSTGGDFANEQFF. The CDR3 region has the DNA TGTGCCAGCAGCTTGGGTTCAACCGGGGGTGACTTCGCCAATGAGCAGTTCTTC.

The V and J genes are TRBV6-2 or TRBV6-3 and TRBJ2-3; 8 positions agree with TRBD2. Germline V gene data show CDR1 as MNHEY and CDR2 as SVGEGT. V dropped 6 bases and J dropped 4; count of bases not matched to a gene: 6. This CDR3 region has 14 residues. The CDR3 region is CASRYGGASDTQYF. The DNA for the CDR3 is TGTGCCAGCAGATACGGGGGGGCCTCAGATACGCAGTATTTT.

The chain links TRBV5-1 to TRBJ1-2; D possibly corresponds to TRBD1 (6 bases). The CDR3 covers 13 residues. Trimming took off 5 bases at V and 9 bases at J, with 17 bases between the two ends. The V gene's germline CDR1 is SGHRS and CDR2 YFSETQ. In DNA, the CDR3 is TGCGCCAGCAGTCCCGCAGGGGTTGGGAGCTACACCTTC. This gives the protein CASSPAGVGSYTF.

This clone was observed a handful of times. This chain uses TRBV27 with TRBJ2-7, with 8 bases fitting TRBD2. J was trimmed by 2 bases and V by 0 bases; bases with no gene match: 6. CDR1 and CDR2 (germline): MNHEY, SMNVEV (reference sequence). CDR3 length: 16 residues. CDR3 protein: CASSLSGGGTPYEQYF. The CDR3 nucleotides are TGTGCCAGCAGTTTATCCGGCGGGGGGACCCCCTACGAGCAGTACTTC.

The chain combines TRBV7-9 with TRBJ1-3; 7 bases line up with TRBD1. Germline CDR1 reads SEHNR; CDR2 reads FQNEAQ (reference sequence). CDR3 length: 17 amino acids. After removal of 6 bases from V and 3 bases from J, the junction contained 14 bases not matched to a gene. CDR3: CASSKTRQGGRGNTIYF. The CDR3 bases are TGTGCCAGCAGTAAAACCCGACAGGGAGGTCGTGGAAACACCATATATTTT.

The genes are TRBV11-2 and TRBJ1-1, with D possibly being TRBD1 (5 bases). V lost 3 bases and J lost 1, with 6 bases in between. The CDR3 length is 13 residues. Germline V gene sequence: CDR1 SGHAT, CDR2 FQNNGV. The CDR3 bases are TGTGCCAGCAGCTTCACAGGGAACACTGAAGCTTTCTTT. Its protein product is CASSFTGNTEAFF.

The rearrangement joins TRBV10-3 to TRBJ2-7, with unresolved D. The V end lost 6 bases, the J end lost 1 base, and 16 bases lay between the germline ends. This CDR3 is built from 15 residues. Germline V gene sequence: CDR1 ENHRY, CDR2 SYGVKD. The CDR3 is CAISGSDWSSYEQYF. The CDR3 region has the DNA TGTGCCATCAGCGGAAGCGACTGGAGTTCCTACGAGCAGTACTTC.

The rearrangement links TRBV19 to TRBJ2-1; TRBD2 matches 12 bases. The CDR3 consists of 17 residues. Germline V CDR1 and CDR2: LNHDA, SQIVND (reference sequence). V was pared by 3 bases and J by 8 bases, with 11 bases of the junction left unmatched. CDR3 protein: CASSIRLAGGPSHEQFF. The CDR3 DNA reads TGTGCCAGTAGTATTCGGCTAGCGGGGGGGCCTTCCCATGAGCAGTTCTTC.

The chain carries TRBV7-6 and TRBJ2-3; perhaps TRBD1 as D (6 bases). Germline V gives CDR1 SGHVS, CDR2 FNYEAQ. With 5 bases removed from V and 0 bases from J, the gap between germline ends came to 12 bases. The CDR3 consists of 15 residues. The CDR3 reads CASSIGTRSTDTQYF. The CDR3 nucleotides are TGTGCCAGCAGCATTGGGACACGGAGCACAGATACGCAGTATTTT.

This clone has just one count. This chain joins TRBV18 and TRBJ2-2; possible D gene TRBD1, 5 bases. The CDR3 is 19 amino acids. V dropped 0 bases and J dropped 0 bases, with 17 bases sitting between them. Germline V CDR1 and CDR2: KGHSH, LQKENI. The CDR3 DNA reads TGTGCCAGCTCACCACCGGCAGGGTTCATCACAGCGAACACCGGGGAGCTGTTTTTT. Its translation is CASSPPAGFITANTGELFF.

This clone came up once. The V call is TRBV4-3, the J call TRBJ2-5; 7 positions agree with TRBD2. From germline, CDR1 is LGHNA and CDR2 YSLEER. V was clipped by 0 bases and J by 6 bases; unmatched bases: 4. This CDR3 spans 14 amino acids. Written as DNA, the CDR3 is TGCGCCAGCAGCCAAGAGACTAGCAGGAAGACCCAGTACTTC. This codes for CASSQETSRKTQYF.